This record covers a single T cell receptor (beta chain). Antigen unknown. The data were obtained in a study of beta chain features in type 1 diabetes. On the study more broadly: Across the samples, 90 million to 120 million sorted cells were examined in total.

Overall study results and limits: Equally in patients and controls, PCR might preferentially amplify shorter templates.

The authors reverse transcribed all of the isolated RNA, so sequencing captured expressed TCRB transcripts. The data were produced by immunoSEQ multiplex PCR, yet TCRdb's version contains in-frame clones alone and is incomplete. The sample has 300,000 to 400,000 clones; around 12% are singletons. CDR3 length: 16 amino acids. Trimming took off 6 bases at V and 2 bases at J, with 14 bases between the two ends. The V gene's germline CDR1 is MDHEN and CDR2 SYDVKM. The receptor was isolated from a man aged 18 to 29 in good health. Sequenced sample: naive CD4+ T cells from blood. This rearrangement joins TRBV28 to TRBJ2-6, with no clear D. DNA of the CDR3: TGTGCCAGCAGGGTTGGTTTGGCGGCTGGGGCCAACGTCCTGACTTTC. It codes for CASRVGLAAGANVLTF.